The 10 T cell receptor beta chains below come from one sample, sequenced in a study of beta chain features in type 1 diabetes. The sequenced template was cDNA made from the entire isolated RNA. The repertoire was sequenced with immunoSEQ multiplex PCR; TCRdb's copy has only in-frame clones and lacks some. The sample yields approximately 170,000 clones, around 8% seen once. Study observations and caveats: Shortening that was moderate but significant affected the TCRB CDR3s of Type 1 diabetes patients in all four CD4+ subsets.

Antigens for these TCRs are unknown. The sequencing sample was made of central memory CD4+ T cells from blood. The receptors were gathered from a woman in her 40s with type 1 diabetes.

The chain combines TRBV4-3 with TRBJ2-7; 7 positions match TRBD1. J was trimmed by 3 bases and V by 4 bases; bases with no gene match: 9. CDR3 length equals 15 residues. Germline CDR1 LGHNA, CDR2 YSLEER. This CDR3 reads CASSRTDRDGYEQYF. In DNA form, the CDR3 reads TGCGCCAGCAGCCGAACCGACAGGGATGGCTACGAGCAGTACTTC.

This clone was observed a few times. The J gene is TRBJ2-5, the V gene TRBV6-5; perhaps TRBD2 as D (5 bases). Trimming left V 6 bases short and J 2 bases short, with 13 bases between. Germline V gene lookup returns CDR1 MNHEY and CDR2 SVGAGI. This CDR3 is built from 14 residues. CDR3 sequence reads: CASSGSAHQETQYF. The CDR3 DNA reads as TGTGCCAGCAGCGGTAGCGCGCATCAAGAGACCCAGTACTTC.

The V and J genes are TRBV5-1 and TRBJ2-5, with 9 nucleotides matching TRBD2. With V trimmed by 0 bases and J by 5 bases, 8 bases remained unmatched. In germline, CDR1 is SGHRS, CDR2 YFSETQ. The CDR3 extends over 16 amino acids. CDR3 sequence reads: CASSLAIAGAWETQYF. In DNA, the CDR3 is TGCGCCAGCAGCTTGGCGATAGCGGGGGCCTGGGAGACCCAGTACTTC.

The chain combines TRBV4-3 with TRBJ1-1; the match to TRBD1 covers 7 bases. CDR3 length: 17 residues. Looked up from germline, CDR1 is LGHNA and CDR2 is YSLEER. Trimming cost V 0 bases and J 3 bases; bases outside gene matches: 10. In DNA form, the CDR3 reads TGCGCCAGCAGCCAAGACCTCTTAGGGGGCCAGTACACTGAAGCTTTCTTT. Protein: CASSQDLLGGQYTEAFF.

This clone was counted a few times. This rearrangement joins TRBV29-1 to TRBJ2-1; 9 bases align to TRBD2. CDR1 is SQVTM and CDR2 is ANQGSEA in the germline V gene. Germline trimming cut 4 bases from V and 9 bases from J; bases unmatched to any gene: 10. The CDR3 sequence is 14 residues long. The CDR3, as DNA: TGCAGCGTTGTGGAGATAGCGGGAGCACTTGAGCAGTTCTTC. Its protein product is CSVVEIAGALEQFF.

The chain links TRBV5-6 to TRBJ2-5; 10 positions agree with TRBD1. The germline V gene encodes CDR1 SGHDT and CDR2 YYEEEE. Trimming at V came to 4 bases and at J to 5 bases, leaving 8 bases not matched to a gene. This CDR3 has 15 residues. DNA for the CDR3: TGTGCCAGCAGCCCCTCCGGGACAGGGGACGAGACCCAGTACTTC. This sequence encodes CASSPSGTGDETQYF.

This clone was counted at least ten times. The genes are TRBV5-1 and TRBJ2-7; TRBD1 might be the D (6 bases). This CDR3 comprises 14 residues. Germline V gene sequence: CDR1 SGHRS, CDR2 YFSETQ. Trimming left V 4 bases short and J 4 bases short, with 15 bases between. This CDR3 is CASSTEQGSYEQYF. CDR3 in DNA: TGCGCCAGCAGCACAGAACAGGGTAGTTACGAGCAGTACTTC.

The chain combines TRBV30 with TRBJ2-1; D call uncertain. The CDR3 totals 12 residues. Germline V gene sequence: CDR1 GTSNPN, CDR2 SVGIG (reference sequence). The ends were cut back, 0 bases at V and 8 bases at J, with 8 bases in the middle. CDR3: CAWSVSIHEQFF. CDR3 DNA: TGTGCCTGGAGTGTCTCTATCCATGAGCAGTTCTTC.

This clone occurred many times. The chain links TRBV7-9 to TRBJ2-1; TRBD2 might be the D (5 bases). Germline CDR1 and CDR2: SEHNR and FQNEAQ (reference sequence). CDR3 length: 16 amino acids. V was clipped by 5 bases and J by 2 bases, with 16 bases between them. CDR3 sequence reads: CASSPPGSSTYNEQFF. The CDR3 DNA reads TGTGCCAGCAGCCCCCCGGGGTCCTCGACCTACAATGAGCAGTTCTTC.

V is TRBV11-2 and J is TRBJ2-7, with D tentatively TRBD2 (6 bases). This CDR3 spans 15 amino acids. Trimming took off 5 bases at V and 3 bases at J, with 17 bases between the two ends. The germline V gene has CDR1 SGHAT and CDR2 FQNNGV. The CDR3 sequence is CASSPPRGTLYEQYF. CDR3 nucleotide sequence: TGTGCCAGCAGCCCACCCCGGGGGACCCTCTACGAGCAGTACTTC.